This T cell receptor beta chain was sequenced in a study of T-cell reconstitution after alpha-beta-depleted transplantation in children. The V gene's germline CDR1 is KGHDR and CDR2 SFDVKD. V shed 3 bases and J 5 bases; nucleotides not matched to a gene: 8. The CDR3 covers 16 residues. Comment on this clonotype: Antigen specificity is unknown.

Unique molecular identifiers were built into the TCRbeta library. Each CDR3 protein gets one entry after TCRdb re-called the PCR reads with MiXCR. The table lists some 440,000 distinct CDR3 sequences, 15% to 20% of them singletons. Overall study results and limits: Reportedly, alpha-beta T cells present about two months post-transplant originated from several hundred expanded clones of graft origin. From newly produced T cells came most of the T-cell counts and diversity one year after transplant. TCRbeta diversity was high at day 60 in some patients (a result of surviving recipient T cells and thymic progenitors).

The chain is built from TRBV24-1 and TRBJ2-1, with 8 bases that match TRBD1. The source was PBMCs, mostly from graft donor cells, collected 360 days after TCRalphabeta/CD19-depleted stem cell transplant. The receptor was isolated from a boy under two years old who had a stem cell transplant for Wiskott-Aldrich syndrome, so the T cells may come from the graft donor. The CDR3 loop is CATSDPGQGRDNEQFF. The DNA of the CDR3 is TGTGCCACCAGTGATCCCGGACAGGGCCGGGACAATGAGCAGTTCTTC.